Given below is one T cell receptor beta chain in context. Clinical histories supplied by participants themselves formed the basis of cohort assignment. The sample belongs to a study of blood T cell repertoires in COVID-19. Overall study: Acute and convalescent COVID-19 specimens originated in the United States, Italy and Spain.

Methods used by the authors: Reference gene primer amplification gave nucleated cell count estimates. Some clones are missing from TCRdb's copy, which holds only in-frame ones; the method was immunoSEQ multiplex PCR. The DNA gave D and trimming, while V, J and clone size come from that table. The sample shows about 270,000 clones, 80% to 90% of them seen only once. After removal of 5 bases from V and 3 bases from J, the junction contained 6 bases not matched to a gene. Germline-derived CDR1 and CDR2 are SNHLY and FYNNEI. The CDR3 sequence is 15 residues long. This sequence was found in a man aged 18 to 29 who had recovered from COVID-19. V gene TRBV2 combines with J gene TRBJ2-3, with 9 bases that match TRBD2. Sequencing used PBMCs or T cells enriched from blood (not recorded which). CDR3 sequence: CASSTRTSATDTQYF. As DNA, the CDR3 is TGTGCCAGCAGTACACGGACTAGCGCGACAGATACGCAGTATTTT.